This T cell receptor (beta chain) was recorded in a study of T cell responses to AZD1222 COVID-19 vaccine. Whole-study results and caveats: Increases in Spike-specific TCR breadth and depth were seen after two AZD1222 doses.

The assay was immunoSEQ multiplex PCR, and TCRdb's table has in-frame clones only and misses some. Among roughly 140,000 clones, under 95% were seen once, and the ten largest hold roughly 4.7%. This CDR3 is 13 amino acids long. Deletions cut 1 base from V and 7 bases from J, with 8 bases between. Looked up from germline, CDR1 is LGHDT and CDR2 is YNNKEL (reference sequence). Turning to this clone: No antigen is known for it.

The receptor comes from an adult in good health. This chain joins TRBV3-1 (or the pseudogene TRBV3-2) and TRBJ2-1, with no clear D. The sample in question was peripheral blood, obtained on day 0 of AZD1222 vaccination. CDR3 protein: CASSQGVRNEQFF. The CDR3 DNA follows: TGTGCCAGCAGCCAAGGGGTTAGAAATGAGCAGTTCTTC.